This T cell receptor (beta chain) derives from a study of cytomegalovirus exposure and HLA in healthy donors. Overall study results and limits: Some TCR beta chains (more than 150 of them) were listed as cytomegalovirus-associated. In all likelihood, a cluster of highly shared sequence variants was a sequencing artifact.

Germline CDR1 SGHAT, CDR2 FQNNGV. Trimming took off 4 bases at V and 0 bases at J, with 7 bases between the two ends. This CDR3 contains 13 residues. A note on this clone: Its matching antigen is unknown.

Those who donated were healthy bone marrow donors. Amplification used 60 Vbeta primers and 13 Jbeta primers. Using immunoSEQ multiplex PCR, the repertoire was profiled, and TCRdb retains in-frame clones only, with some absent. In total, the table holds roughly 190,000 clones. The genes are TRBV11-2 and TRBJ2-7; D remains ambiguous. Sequenced sample: PBMCs. This receptor was obtained from a man aged 25-45 years in good health and CMV-seronegative. The CDR3 bases are TGTGCCAGCAGCTCCGGTCGCTCCTACGAGCAGTACTTC. It yields the protein CASSSGRSYEQYF. Filled out from reference TRBV11-2 and TRBJ2-7, the complete variable domain reads EAGVAQSPRYKIIEKRQSVAFWCNPISGHATLYWYQQILGQGPKLLIQFQNNGVVDDSQLPKDRFSAERLKGVDSTLKIQPAKLEDSAVYLCASSSGRSYEQYFGPGTRLTVT.